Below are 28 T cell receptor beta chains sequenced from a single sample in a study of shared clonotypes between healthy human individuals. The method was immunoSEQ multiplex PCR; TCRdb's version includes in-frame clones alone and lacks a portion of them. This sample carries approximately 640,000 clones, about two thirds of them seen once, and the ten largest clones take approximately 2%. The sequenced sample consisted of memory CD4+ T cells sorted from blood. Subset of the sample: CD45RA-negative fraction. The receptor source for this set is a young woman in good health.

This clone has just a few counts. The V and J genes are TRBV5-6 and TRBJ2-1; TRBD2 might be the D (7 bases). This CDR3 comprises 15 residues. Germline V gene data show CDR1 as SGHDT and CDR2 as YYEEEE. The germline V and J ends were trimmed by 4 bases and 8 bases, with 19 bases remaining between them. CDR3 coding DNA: TGTGCCAGCAGCGTGGGGGGCGGGAGTCGGGATGAGCAGTTCTTC. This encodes CASSVGGGSRDEQFF.

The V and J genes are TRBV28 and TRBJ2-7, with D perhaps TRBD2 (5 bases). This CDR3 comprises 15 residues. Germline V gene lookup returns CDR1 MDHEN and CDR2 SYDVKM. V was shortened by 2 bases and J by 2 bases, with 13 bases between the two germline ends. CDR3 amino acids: CASSLAGKNAYEQYF. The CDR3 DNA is TGTGCCAGCAGTTTAGCGGGTAAAAACGCCTACGAGCAGTACTTC. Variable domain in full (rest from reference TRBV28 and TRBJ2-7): DVKVTQSSRYLVKRTGEKVFLECVQDMDHENMFWYRQDPGLGLRLIYFSYDVKMKEKGDIPEGYSVSREKKERFSLILESASTNQTSMYLCASSLAGKNAYEQYFGPGTRLTVT.

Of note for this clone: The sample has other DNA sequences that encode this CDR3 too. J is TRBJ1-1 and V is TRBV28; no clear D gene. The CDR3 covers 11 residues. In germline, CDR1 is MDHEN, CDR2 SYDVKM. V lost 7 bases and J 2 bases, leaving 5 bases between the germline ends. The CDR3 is CASTGNTEAFF. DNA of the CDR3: TGTGCCAGCACCGGAAACACTGAAGCTTTCTTT.

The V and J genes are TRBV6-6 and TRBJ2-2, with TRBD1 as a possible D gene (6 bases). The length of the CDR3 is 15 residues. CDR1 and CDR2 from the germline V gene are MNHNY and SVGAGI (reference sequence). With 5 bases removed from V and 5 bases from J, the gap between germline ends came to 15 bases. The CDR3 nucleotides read TGTGCCAGCAGTCCGTCTCCGACAGGAACCGGGGAGCTGTTTTTT. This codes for CASSPSPTGTGELFF.

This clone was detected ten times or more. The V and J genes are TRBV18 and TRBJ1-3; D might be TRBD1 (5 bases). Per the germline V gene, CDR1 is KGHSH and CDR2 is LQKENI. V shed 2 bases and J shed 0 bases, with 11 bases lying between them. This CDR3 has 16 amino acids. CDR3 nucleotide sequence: TGTGCCAGCTCACCAATCGGACATGGCTCTGGAAACACCATATATTTT. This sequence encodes CASSPIGHGSGNTIYF.

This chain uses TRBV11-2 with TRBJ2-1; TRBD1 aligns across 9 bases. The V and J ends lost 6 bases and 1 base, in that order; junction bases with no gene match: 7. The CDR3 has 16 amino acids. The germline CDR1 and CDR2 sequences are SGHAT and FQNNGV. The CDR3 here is CASRAGTGRSYNEQFF. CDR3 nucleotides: TGTGCCAGCAGGGCCGGGACAGGGAGATCCTACAATGAGCAGTTCTTC.

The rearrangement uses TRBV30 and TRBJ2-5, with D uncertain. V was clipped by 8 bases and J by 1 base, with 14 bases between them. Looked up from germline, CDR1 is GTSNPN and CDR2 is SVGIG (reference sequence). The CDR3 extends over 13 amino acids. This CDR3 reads CASAIGGQETQYF. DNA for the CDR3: TGTGCCAGTGCTATTGGCGGCCAAGAGACCCAGTACTTC.

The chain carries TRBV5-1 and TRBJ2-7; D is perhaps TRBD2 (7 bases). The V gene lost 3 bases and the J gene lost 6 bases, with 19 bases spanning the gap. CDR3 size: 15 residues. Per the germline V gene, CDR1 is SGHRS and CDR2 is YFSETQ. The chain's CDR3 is CASSSVGGAHSEQYF. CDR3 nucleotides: TGCGCCAGCAGCTCGGTGGGGGGGGCCCACAGCGAGCAGTACTTC.

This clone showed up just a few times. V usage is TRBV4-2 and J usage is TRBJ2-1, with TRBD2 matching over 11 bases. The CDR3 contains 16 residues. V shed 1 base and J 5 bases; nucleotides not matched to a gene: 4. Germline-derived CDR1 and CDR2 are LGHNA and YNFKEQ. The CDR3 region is CASSQGLAGLHNEQFF. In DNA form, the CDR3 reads TGTGCCAGCAGCCAAGGACTAGCGGGATTACACAATGAGCAGTTCTTC.

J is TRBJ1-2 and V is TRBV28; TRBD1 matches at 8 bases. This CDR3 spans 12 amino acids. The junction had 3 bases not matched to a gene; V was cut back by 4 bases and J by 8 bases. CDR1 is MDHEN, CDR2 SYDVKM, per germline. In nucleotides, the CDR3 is TGTGCCAGCAGTTGGGACAGGTCGGGCTACACCTTC. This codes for CASSWDRSGYTF.

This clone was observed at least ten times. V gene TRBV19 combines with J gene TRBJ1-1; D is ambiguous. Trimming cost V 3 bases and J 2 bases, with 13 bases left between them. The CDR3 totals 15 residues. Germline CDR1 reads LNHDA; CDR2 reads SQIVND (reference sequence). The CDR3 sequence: CASSMERTDNTEAFF. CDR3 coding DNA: TGTGCCAGTAGTATGGAGAGAACAGACAACACTGAAGCTTTCTTT.

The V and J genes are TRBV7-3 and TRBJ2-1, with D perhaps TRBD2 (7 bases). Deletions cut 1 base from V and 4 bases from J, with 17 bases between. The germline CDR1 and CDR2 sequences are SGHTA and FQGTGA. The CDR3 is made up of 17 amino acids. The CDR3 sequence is CASSLNPQRGHYNEQFF. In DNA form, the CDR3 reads TGTGCCAGCAGCTTAAACCCACAGCGGGGACATTACAATGAGCAGTTCTTC.

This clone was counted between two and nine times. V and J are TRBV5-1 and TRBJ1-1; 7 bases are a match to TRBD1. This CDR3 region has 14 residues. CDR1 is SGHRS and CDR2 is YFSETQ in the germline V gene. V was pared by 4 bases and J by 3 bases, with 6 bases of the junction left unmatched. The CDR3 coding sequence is TGCGCCAGCAGCGGGGGACAGTGGGACACTGAAGCTTTCTTT. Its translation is CASSGGQWDTEAFF.

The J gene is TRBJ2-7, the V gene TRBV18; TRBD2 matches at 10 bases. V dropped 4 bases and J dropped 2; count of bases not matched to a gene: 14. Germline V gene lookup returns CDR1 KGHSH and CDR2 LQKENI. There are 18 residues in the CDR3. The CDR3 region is CASSLGLSTGTSAYEQYF. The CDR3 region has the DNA TGTGCCAGCTCACTTGGTTTATCGACCGGGACTAGCGCCTACGAGCAGTACTTC.

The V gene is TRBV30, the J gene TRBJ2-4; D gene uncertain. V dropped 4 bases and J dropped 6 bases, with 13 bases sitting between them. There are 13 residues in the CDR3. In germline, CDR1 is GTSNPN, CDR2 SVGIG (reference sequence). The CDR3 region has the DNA TGTGCCTGGAACAGCGCCCTCGGAAACATTCAGTACTTC. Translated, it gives CAWNSALGNIQYF.

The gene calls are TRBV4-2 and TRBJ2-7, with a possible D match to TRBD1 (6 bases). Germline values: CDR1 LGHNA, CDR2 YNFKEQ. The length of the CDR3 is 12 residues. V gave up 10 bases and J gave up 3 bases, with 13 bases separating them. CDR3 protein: CATTGSFYEQYF. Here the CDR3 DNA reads TGTGCCACTACAGGGAGCTTCTACGAGCAGTACTTC.

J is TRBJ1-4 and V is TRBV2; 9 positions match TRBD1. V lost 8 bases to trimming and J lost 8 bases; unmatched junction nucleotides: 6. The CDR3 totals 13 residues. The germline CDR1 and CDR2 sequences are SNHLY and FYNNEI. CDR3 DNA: TGTGCCAGCGGACAGGGGTTAGGGGAAAAACTGTTTTTT. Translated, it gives CASGQGLGEKLFF. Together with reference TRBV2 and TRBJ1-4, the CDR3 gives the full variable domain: EPEVTQTPSHQVTQMGQEVILRCVPISNHLYFYWYRQILGQKVEFLVSFYNNEISEKSEIFDDQFSVERPDGSNFTLKIRSTKLEDSAMYFCASGQGLGEKLFFGSGTQLSVL.

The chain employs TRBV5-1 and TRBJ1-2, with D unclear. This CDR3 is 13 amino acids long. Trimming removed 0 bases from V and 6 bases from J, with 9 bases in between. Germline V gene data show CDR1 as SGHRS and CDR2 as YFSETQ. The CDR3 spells CASSLGASDGYTF. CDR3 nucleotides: TGCGCCAGCAGCTTGGGGGCGTCCGATGGCTACACCTTC.

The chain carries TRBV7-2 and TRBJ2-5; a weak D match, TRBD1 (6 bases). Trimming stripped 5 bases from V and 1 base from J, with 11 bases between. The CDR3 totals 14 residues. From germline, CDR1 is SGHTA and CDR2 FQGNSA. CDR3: CASSPQGFQETQYF. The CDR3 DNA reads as TGTGCCAGCAGCCCGCAGGGGTTCCAAGAGACCCAGTACTTC.

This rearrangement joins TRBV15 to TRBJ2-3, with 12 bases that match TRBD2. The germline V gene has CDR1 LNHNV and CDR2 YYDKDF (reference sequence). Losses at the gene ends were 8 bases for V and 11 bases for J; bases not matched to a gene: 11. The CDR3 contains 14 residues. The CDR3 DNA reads TGTGCCACCCGACTAGCGGGAGTCCGGGCGGAGCAGTATTTT. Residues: CATRLAGVRAEQYF.

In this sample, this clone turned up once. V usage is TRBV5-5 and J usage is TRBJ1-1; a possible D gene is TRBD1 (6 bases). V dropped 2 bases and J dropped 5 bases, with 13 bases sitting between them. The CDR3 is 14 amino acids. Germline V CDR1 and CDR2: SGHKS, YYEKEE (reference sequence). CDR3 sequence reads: CASSLRGERTEAFF. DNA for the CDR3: TGTGCCAGCAGCTTAAGGGGGGAGAGGACTGAAGCTTTCTTT.

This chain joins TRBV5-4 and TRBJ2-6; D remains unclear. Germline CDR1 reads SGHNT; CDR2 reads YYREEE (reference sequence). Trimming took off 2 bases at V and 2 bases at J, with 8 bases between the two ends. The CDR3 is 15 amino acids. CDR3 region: CASSFSPPGANVLTF. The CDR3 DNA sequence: TGTGCCAGCAGCTTTTCCCCTCCTGGGGCCAACGTCCTGACTTTC.

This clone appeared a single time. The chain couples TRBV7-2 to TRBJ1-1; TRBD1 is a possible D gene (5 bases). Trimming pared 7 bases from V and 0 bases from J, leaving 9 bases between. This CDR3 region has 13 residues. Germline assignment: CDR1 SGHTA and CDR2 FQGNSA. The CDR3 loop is CASKGPLNTEAFF. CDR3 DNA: TGTGCCAGCAAGGGGCCTTTGAACACTGAAGCTTTCTTT. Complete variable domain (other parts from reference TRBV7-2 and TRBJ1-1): GAGVSQSPSNKVTEKGKDVELRCDPISGHTALYWYRQSLGQGLEFLIYFQGNSAPDKSGLPSDRFSAERTGGSVSTLTIQRTQQEDSAVYLCASKGPLNTEAFFGQGTRLTVV.

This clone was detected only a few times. Here the CDR3 reads CASSQDRESYEQYF. In nucleotides, the CDR3 is TGTGCCAGCAGTCAGGACAGGGAATCCTACGAGCAGTACTTC. The rearrangement joins TRBV7-7 to TRBJ2-7, with 8 bases identical to TRBD1. Trimming took 6 bases from V and 1 from J; bases not matched to a gene: 5. Germline V lookup: CDR1 SSHAT, CDR2 FNYEAQ (reference sequence). The CDR3 spans 14 residues. Full variable domain (outside the CDR3, taken from reference TRBV7-7 and TRBJ2-7): GAGVSQSPRYKVTKRGQDVTLRCDPISSHATLYWYQQALGQGPEFLTYFNYEAQPDKSGLPSDRFSAERPEGSISTLTIQRTEQRDSAMYRCASSQDRESYEQYFGPGTRLTVT.

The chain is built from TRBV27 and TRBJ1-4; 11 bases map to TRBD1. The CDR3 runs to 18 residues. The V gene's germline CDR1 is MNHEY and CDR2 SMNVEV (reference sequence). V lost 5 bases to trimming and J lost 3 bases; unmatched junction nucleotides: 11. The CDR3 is CASSKTGTGGYANEKLFF. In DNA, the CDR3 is TGTGCCAGCAGTAAAACCGGGACAGGGGGTTATGCTAATGAAAAACTGTTTTTT.

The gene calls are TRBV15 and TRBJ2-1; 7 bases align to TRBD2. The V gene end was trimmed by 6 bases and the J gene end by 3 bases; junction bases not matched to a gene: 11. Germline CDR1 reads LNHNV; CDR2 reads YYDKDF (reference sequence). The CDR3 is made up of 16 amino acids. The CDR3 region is CATSFDSGFDYNEQFF. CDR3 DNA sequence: TGTGCCACCAGTTTCGATAGCGGGTTTGACTACAATGAGCAGTTCTTC.

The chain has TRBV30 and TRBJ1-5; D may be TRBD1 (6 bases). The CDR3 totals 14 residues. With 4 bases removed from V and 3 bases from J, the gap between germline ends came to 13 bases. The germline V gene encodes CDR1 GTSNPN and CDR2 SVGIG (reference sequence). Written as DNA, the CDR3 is TGTGCCTGGACCCGCAGGGGTCTCAATCAGCCCCAGCATTTT. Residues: CAWTRRGLNQPQHF.

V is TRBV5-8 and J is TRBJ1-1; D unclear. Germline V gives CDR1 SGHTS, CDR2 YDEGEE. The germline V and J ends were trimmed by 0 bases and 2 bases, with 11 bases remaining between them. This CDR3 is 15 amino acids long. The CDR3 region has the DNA TGTGCCAGCAGCTTGGAAGGTGCCCTAAACACTGAAGCTTTCTTT. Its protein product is CASSLEGALNTEAFF. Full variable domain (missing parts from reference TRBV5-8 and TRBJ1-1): EAGVTQSPTHLIKTRGQQATLRCSPISGHTSVYWYQQALGLGLQFLLWYDEGEERNRGNFPPRFSGRQFPNYSSELNVNALELEDSALYLCASSLEGALNTEAFFGQGTRLTVV.